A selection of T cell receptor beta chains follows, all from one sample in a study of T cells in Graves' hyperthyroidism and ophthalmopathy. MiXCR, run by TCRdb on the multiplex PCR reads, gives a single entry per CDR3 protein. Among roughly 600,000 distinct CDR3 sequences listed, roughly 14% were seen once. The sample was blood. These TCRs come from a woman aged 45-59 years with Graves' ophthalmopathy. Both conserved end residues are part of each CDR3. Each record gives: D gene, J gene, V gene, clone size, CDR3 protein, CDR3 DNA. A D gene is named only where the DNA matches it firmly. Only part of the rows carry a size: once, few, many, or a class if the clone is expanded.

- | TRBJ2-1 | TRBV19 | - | CASSRFLVGSSYNEQFF | TGTGCCAGTAGTAGGTTTCTAGTCGGGAGCTCCTACAATGAGCAGTTCTTC
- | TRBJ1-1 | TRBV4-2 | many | CASSQGRVGTEAFF | TGTGCCAGCAGCCAAGGGCGGGTTGGGACTGAAGCTTTCTTT
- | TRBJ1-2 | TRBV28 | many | CASTGGDSNYGYTF | TGTGCCAGCACCGGGGGGGACTCTAACTATGGCTACACCTTC
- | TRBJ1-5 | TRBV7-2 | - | CASSPGHYSNQPQHF | TGTGCCAGCAGCCCGGGACATTATAGCAATCAGCCCCAGCATTTT
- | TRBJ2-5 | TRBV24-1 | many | CATSDTQGAGETQYF | TGTGCCACCAGTGACACACAGGGAGCCGGGGAGACCCAGTACTTC
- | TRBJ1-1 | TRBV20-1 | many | CSIQVLNTEAFF | TGCAGTATCCAAGTCCTGAACACTGAAGCTTTCTTT
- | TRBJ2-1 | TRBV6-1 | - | CASSTGHSFNEQFF | TGTGCCAGCAGCACGGGACACAGCTTCAATGAGCAGTTCTTC
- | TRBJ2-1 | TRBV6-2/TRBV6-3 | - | CASSPGEGEQDNEQFF | TGTGCCAGCAGTCCCGGAGAAGGAGAACAAGACAATGAGCAGTTCTTC
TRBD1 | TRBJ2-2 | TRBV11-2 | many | CASSKQGARTGELFF | TGTGCCAGCAGCAAACAGGGGGCTCGGACCGGGGAGCTGTTTTTT
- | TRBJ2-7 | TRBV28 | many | CASDTPGGPSYEQYF | TGTGCCAGCGACACACCTGGCGGCCCCTCCTACGAGCAGTACTTC
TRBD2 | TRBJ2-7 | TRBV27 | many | CASSPIGQRDHSEQYF | TGTGCCAGCAGTCCCATCGGGCAGCGGGATCACTCCGAGCAGTACTTC
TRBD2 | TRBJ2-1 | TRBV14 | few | CASSQDYAGTSGIDEQFF | TGTGCCAGCAGCCAAGATTATGCCGGGACTAGCGGGATCGATGAGCAGTTCTTC
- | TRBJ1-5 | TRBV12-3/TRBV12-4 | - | CASSRDGPHQPQHF | TGTGCCAGCAGCCGTGACGGGCCGCATCAGCCCCAGCATTTT
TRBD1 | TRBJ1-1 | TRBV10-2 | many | CASRDRGGSFNTEAFF | TGCGCCAGCAGGGACAGGGGAGGGTCTTTCAACACTGAAGCTTTCTTT
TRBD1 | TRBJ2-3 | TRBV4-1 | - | CASRKTGGHLTDTQYF | TGCGCCAGCAGGAAAACAGGGGGTCATTTAACAGATACGCAGTATTTT
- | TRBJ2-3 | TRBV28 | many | CASSDSVSTDTQYF | TGTGCCAGCAGTGATAGCGTTAGCACAGATACGCAGTATTTT